The sequence of this TCR beta chain was determined in a study of human T cells and chemical hapten exposure. Study-wide background: Chiefly women, the patients showed alopecia areata, totalis or universalis.

TCRdb ran MiXCR on the RACE reads and lists one entry per CDR3 protein. The profile covers tens of thousands of distinct CDR3 sequences, with 9.5% to 10% appearing a single time and 1.5% to 2% taken by the ten largest. The germline gives CDR1 ENHRY, CDR2 SYGVKD. The V segment lost 4 bases and the J segment 0 bases; nucleotides outside the gene matches: 6. CDR3 length equals 16 residues. Time point meaning: patch test 2, 6 weeks after DPC sensitization. The treatment here: therapeutic diphenylcyclopropenone sensitization with weekly scalp DPC. A remark on this clonotype: Its target is unknown.

Points from the study as a whole: It was expanded TCRs that formed significantly more large CDR3 similarity clusters than controls did. Healthy people's immune response may differ from that of the donors, who had alopecia.

This sequence originates from a woman aged 45-65 years with alopecia areata. Some clones in this sample may be carry-over from other donors' samples. This chain joins TRBV10-3 and TRBJ2-1; TRBD2 agrees at 7 bases. This specimen consisted of whole blood, obtained in connection with sensitization to the hapten diphenylcyclopropenone (DPC). CDR3 sequence: CAISATSVSSYNEQFF. CDR3 bases: TGTGCCATCAGTGCTACTAGCGTGAGCTCCTACAATGAGCAGTTCTTC.